The next 7 T cell receptor beta chains were all read from a single sample in a study of graft-versus-host responses after intestinal transplantation. The table came from immunoSEQ multiplex PCR; TCRdb's copy has only in-frame clones and leaves some out. Altogether roughly 97,000 clones are present, roughly 87% being singletons, with the ten largest covering 0.7% to 0.9%. Their antigens are not known. This specimen consisted of unstimulated CD4+ T cells sorted from spleen or lymph node cells, obtained before intestinal transplant. Receptor source: a human donor who received an intestinal transplant.

Only one count was recorded for this clone. The rearrangement uses TRBV6-5 and TRBJ1-1; tentatively, D is TRBD1 (6 bases). Germline lookup yields CDR1 MNHEY and CDR2 SVGAGI. CDR3 length: 14 residues. V lost 8 bases and J 9 bases, leaving 22 bases between the germline ends. CDR3 in DNA: TGTGCCAGCTCTCACCGTGGGGGGCAAGTAAAAGCTTTCTTT. Its translation: CASSHRGGQVKAFF.

V gene TRBV30 combines with J gene TRBJ2-5, with D maybe TRBD1 (5 bases). Germline V gene data show CDR1 as GTSNPN and CDR2 as SVGIG (reference sequence). The V end lost 2 bases, the J end lost 1 base, and 8 bases lay between the germline ends. The CDR3 runs to 13 residues. CDR3 sequence (DNA): TGTGCCTGGAGTAAGGACACCCAAGAGACCCAGTACTTC. Amino acid sequence: CAWSKDTQETQYF.

The V call is TRBV5-1, the J call TRBJ2-7; 12 bases are shared with TRBD2. The CDR3 covers 15 residues. Germline V lookup: CDR1 SGHRS, CDR2 YFSETQ. V lost 3 bases, J lost 4 bases, and 5 bases stayed unmatched. CDR3 loop: CASSSRTSGAYEQYF. CDR3 sequence (DNA): TGCGCCAGCAGCTCTAGGACTAGCGGGGCATACGAGCAGTACTTC.

The rearrangement joins TRBV27 to TRBJ2-6; tentatively, D is TRBD1 or TRBD2 (6 bases each). Trimming took off 2 bases at V and 0 bases at J, with 14 bases between the two ends. The CDR3 is 18 residues long. CDR1 is MNHEY and CDR2 is SMNVEV in the germline V gene (reference sequence). In nucleotides, the CDR3 is TGTGCCAGCAGTTTACGCGGGACAACATTCTCTGGGGCCAACGTCCTGACTTTC. It codes for CASSLRGTTFSGANVLTF.

Of note for this clone: This CDR3 is also generated by other DNA sequences in the sample. The chain uses TRBV6-1 and TRBJ1-5; the D gene is possibly TRBD1 (5 bases). V shed 3 bases and J shed 0 bases, with 6 bases lying between them. This CDR3 is 14 amino acids long. Germline assignment: CDR1 MNHNS and CDR2 SASEGT. This CDR3 is CASSEGRSNQPQHF. DNA of the CDR3: TGTGCCAGCAGTGAGGGGCGTAGCAATCAGCCCCAGCATTTT.

The chain links TRBV5-4 to TRBJ2-3; 8 bases fit TRBD2. Germline V gene data show CDR1 as SGHNT and CDR2 as YYREEE (reference sequence). J was trimmed by 5 bases and V by 3 bases; bases with no gene match: 8. CDR3 size: 15 residues. This CDR3 reads CASSSRAGELDTQYF. The CDR3 DNA follows: TGTGCCAGCAGCTCGAGAGCGGGAGAGCTAGATACGCAGTATTTT.

The rearrangement joins TRBV5-5 to TRBJ1-2; 8 bases line up with TRBD1. CDR1 is SGHKS, CDR2 YYEKEE, per germline (reference sequence). Germline trimming cut 4 bases from V and 0 bases from J; bases unmatched to any gene: 8. The CDR3 runs 16 residues. The CDR3 DNA reads as TGTGCCAGCAGCCGGACCGGACAGGGAGCTAACTATGGCTACACCTTC. As protein: CASSRTGQGANYGYTF.